The next 13 T cell receptor beta chains were all read from a single sample in a study of vaccination effects on CD4 cells after COVID-19. The antigens for these receptors are not known. The repertoire was sequenced with immunoSEQ multiplex PCR; TCRdb's copy has only in-frame clones and lacks some. Among tens of thousands of clones, around 80% were seen once, and the ten largest hold 5% to 5.5%. The authors isolated CD4+ T cells after roughly 10 days of culture. Sometime from March through December 2020, the person acquired a SARS-CoV-2 infection that PCR confirmed. Vaccination of participants consisted of two doses of either the BNT162b2 or mRNA-1273 vaccine. The material was CD4+ T cells from PBMCs cultured without peptide, obtained after COVID-19 vaccination. These receptors all stem from a human donor who had a prior SARS-CoV-2 infection.

The rearrangement uses TRBV30 and TRBJ1-4; D gene uncertain. The V and J ends lost 7 bases and 0 bases respectively, with 18 bases between them. The CDR3 consists of 16 residues. Germline V CDR1 and CDR2: GTSNPN, SVGIG (reference sequence). The CDR3 DNA sequence: TGTGCCTCCTACAGTAGTGTAGGGTCAACTAATGAAAAACTGTTTTTT. This sequence encodes CASYSSVGSTNEKLFF.

V is TRBV9 and J is TRBJ2-3, with D maybe TRBD2 (6 bases). Trimming shortened V by 3 bases and J by 3 bases, and 14 bases separated the two germline ends. The CDR3 length is 15 residues. The germline CDR1 and CDR2 sequences are SGDLS and YYNGEE. CDR3: CASSDGWGETDTQYF. The CDR3, as DNA: TGTGCCAGCAGCGACGGCTGGGGGGAGACAGATACGCAGTATTTT.

The CDR3 bases are TGTGCCAGCAGCTCCGACCGGACGGGCGTTGAGAGTTCACCCCTCCACTTT. It encodes CASSSDRTGVESSPLHF. The chain couples TRBV7-2 to TRBJ1-6; D not certain. The CDR3 spans 17 residues. V gave up 4 bases and J gave up 9 bases, with 22 bases separating them. Per germline, CDR1 SGHTA and CDR2 FQGNSA.

In the case of this clone: The junction departs from the called germline gene at one end, perhaps through a read error. This chain connects TRBV7-7 to TRBJ2-5, with D uncertain. In germline, CDR1 is SSHAT, CDR2 FNYEAQ (reference sequence). This CDR3 has 15 amino acids. The CDR3 sequence: CASSLAPYTSRTQYF. CDR3 nucleotides: TGTGCTAGCAGCTTAGCCCCGTACACTTCTCGGACCCAGTACTTC.

The V call is TRBV5-1, the J call TRBJ1-6, with D perhaps matching TRBD1 (5 bases). This CDR3 region has 16 residues. Germline CDR1 and CDR2: SGHRS and YFSETQ. V lost 0 bases and J lost 2, with 9 bases in between. CDR3 coding DNA: TGCGCCAGCAGCTTGGAAGGGGTCGCCTATAATTCACCCCTCCACTTT. Translated, it gives CASSLEGVAYNSPLHF.

The chain couples TRBV5-1 to TRBJ2-1; D not resolved. V shed 1 base and J shed 8 bases, with 7 bases lying between them. Germline V CDR1 and CDR2: SGHRS, YFSETQ. The CDR3 consists of 12 residues. CDR3 DNA sequence: TGCGCCAGCAGCTTGAGCAGCGATGAGCAGTTCTTC. It yields the protein CASSLSSDEQFF.

This clone has a single count. V is TRBV24-1 and J is TRBJ2-7; the match to TRBD1 covers 7 bases. Germline V CDR1 and CDR2: KGHDR, SFDVKD. The CDR3 totals 14 residues. V lost 4 bases, J lost 5 bases, and 7 bases stayed unmatched. The CDR3, as DNA: TGTGCCACCAGTGACCCCAGACAGGGAAACGAGCAGTACTTC. Its protein is CATSDPRQGNEQYF.

V gene TRBV30 combines with J gene TRBJ2-5; D is ambiguous. Deletions cut 3 bases from V and 1 base from J, with 9 bases between. CDR3 size: 13 residues. Germline assignment: CDR1 GTSNPN and CDR2 SVGIG (reference sequence). The CDR3 loop is CAWRTVPQETQYF. The CDR3 nucleotides are TGTGCCTGGAGGACGGTCCCCCAAGAGACCCAGTACTTC.

This clone appeared a single time. The chain joins TRBV5-1 to TRBJ1-3, with D maybe TRBD1 (6 bases). CDR1 and CDR2 (germline): SGHRS, YFSETQ. This CDR3 is 14 amino acids long. Between the trimmed V and J ends, which lost 5 bases and 5 bases, there was a span of 14 bases. CDR3 DNA: TGCGCCAGCAGTCGGACAGAATCCCGAAACACCATATATTTT. This gives the protein CASSRTESRNTIYF.

By sample share, this clone is medium-sized. The rearrangement links TRBV7-3 to TRBJ1-1; the D is unclear. V was cut by 5 bases and J by 7 bases, with 11 bases left in between. The germline V gene has CDR1 SGHTA and CDR2 FQGTGA. This CDR3 is 12 amino acids long. CDR3 in DNA: TGTGCCAGCAGCCTGGACGGCCTTGAAGCTTTCTTT. Its translation is CASSLDGLEAFF.

V is TRBV5-1 and J is TRBJ2-7; a possible D gene is TRBD2 (5 bases). Trimming pared 2 bases from V and 5 bases from J, leaving 11 bases between. From germline, CDR1 is SGHRS and CDR2 YFSETQ. This CDR3 is built from 13 residues. DNA of the CDR3: TGCGCCAGCAGCTTACAAACTAGTGACGAGCAGTACTTC. This gives the protein CASSLQTSDEQYF. Full variable domain (rest looked up from reference TRBV5-1 and TRBJ2-7): KAGVTQTPRYLIKTRGQQVTLSCSPISGHRSVSWYQQTPGQGLQFLFEYFSETQRNKGNFPGRFSGRQFSNSRSEMNVSTLELGDSALYLCASSLQTSDEQYFGPGTRLTVT.

The chain joins TRBV5-4 to TRBJ2-7, with 8 bases that match TRBD1. Germline values: CDR1 SGHNT, CDR2 YYREEE (reference sequence). J gave up 4 bases and V 4 bases, and 7 bases lay outside the gene matches. This CDR3 contains 14 residues. The CDR3: CASSRQGSTYEQYF. As DNA, the CDR3 is TGTGCCAGCAGCCGACAGGGGTCCACGTACGAGCAGTACTTC. Drawing the rest from reference TRBV5-4 and TRBJ2-7, the complete variable domain is ETGVTQSPTHLIKTRGQQVTLRCSSQSGHNTVSWYQQALGQGPQFIFQYYREEENGRGNFPPRFSGLQFPNYSSELNVNALELDDSALYLCASSRQGSTYEQYFGPGTRLTVT.

This clone has a handful of counts. This rearrangement joins TRBV6-5 to TRBJ2-7; no clear D. Germline assignment: CDR1 MNHEY and CDR2 SVGAGI. Trimming took 6 bases from V and 2 from J, leaving 14 bases between them. The CDR3 has 14 residues. CDR3 nucleotides: TGTGCCAGCAGCGGAACCCTAGTTACCTACGAGCAGTACTTC. It codes for CASSGTLVTYEQYF.